Sequencing of this TCR beta chain was carried out in a study of tumour-infiltrating T cells in Burkitt lymphoma. In the study overall: All epidemiological Burkitt lymphoma subtypes were represented in the cohort. Productive clonality predicted overall and progression-free survival.

Some clones are missing from TCRdb's copy, which holds only in-frame ones; the method was immunoSEQ multiplex PCR. The sample lists thousands of clones; 13% were seen once. Study results and caveats: Many Burkitt lymphoma patients shared several public clonotypes.

V lost 2 bases, J lost 4 bases, and 11 bases lay in between. Germline CDR1 SGHTA, CDR2 FQGTGA. The CDR3 consists of 14 residues. This clone was counted between two and nine times. No antigen is known for it. The specimen sequenced was tumor tissue. The chain uses TRBV7-3 and TRBJ1-1; D is uncertain. This clonotype originated in a human donor with Burkitt lymphoma. In nucleotides, the CDR3 is TGTGCCAGCAGCTTATCTGGAGTGGGCACTGAAGCTTTCTTT. Protein: CASSLSGVGTEAFF. Supplemented by reference TRBV7-3 and TRBJ1-1, the full variable domain reads GAGVSQTPSNKVTEKGKYVELRCDPISGHTALYWYRQSLGQGPEFLIYFQGTGAADDSGLPNDRFFAVRPEGSVSTLKIQRTERGDSAVYLCASSLSGVGTEAFFGQGTRLTVV.